This entry is about one T cell receptor (beta chain). TCRdb re-called the 5' RACE reads through MiXCR, storing one row per CDR3 protein. The sample lists over 450,000 distinct CDR3 sequences; about 20% were seen once. These data are taken from a study of T-cell memory formation after mild COVID-19. The V gene's germline CDR1 is GTSNPN and CDR2 SVGIG (reference sequence). CDR3 size: 14 residues. After removal of 4 bases from V and 5 bases from J, the junction contained 5 bases not matched to a gene. The sequence came from an adult woman who had mild COVID-19 (a few samples of this study predate the infection). Cell type and time point are not known. The V and J genes are TRBV30 and TRBJ2-2; 9 bases are shared with TRBD1. The sequencing input was PBMCs or a T cell subset sorted from them (not recorded which). CDR3 protein: CAWNTGGWTGELFF. The DNA for the CDR3 is TGTGCCTGGAATACAGGGGGCTGGACCGGGGAGCTGTTTTTT. Full variable domain (remainder filled in from reference TRBV30 and TRBJ2-2): SQTIHQWPATLVQPVGSPLSLECTVEGTSNPNLYWYRQAAGRGLQLLFYSVGIGQISSEVPQNLSASRPQDRQFILSSKKLLLSDSGFYLCAWNTGGWTGELFFGEGSRLTVL.